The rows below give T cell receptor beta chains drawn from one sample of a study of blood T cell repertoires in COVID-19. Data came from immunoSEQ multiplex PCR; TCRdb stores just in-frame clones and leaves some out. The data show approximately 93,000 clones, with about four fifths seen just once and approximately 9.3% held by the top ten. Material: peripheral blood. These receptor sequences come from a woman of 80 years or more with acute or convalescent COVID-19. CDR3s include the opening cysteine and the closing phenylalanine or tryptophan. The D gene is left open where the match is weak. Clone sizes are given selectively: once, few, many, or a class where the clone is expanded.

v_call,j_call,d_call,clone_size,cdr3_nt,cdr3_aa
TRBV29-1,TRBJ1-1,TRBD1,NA,TGCAGCGTCCGGGACAGGCAGAACACTGAAGCTTTCTTT,CSVRDRQNTEAFF
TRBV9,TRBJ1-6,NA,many,TGTGCCAGCAGCCTCAGACGGGACTCCTATAATTCACCCCTCCACTTT,CASSLRRDSYNSPLHF
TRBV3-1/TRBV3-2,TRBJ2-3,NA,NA,TGTGCCAGCGGCCGGCAGGTGTACACAGATACGCAGTATTTT,CASGRQVYTDTQYF
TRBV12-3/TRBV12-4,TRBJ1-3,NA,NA,TGTGCCAGCAGTTCAGGAAACACCATATATTTT,CASSSGNTIYF
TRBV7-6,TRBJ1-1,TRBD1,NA,TGTGCCAGCAGCTTAGGGGCAGGGGGCGCGGATATGAACACTGAAGCTTTCTTT,CASSLGAGGADMNTEAFF
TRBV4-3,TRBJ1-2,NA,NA,TGCGCCAGCAGCCAAGAAAGGGGCTATGGCTACACCTTC,CASSQERGYGYTF
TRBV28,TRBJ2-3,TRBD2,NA,TGTGCCAGCGGACTAGCGGGAGCTTCGGGCACAGATACGCAGTATTTT,CASGLAGASGTDTQYF
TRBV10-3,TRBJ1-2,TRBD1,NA,TGTGCCATCAGTGCTACAGGGGGCGCCGGGGAACATGGCTACACCTTC,CAISATGGAGEHGYTF
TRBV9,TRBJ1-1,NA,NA,TGTGCCAGCAGCCGACAGGTCGCGAACACTGAAGCTTTCTTT,CASSRQVANTEAFF
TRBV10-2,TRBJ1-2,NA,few,TGCGCCAGCAGTACAGCTAACTATGGCTACACCTTC,CASSTANYGYTF
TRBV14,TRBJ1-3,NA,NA,TGTGCCAGCAGCCTACGCGGTGCCGACACCATATATTTT,CASSLRGADTIYF
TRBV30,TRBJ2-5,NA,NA,TGTGCCTGGAGTGGTTCGGACAGAAAAGAGACCCAGTACTTC,CAWSGSDRKETQYF
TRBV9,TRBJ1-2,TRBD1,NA,TGTGCCAGCAGCGTAACCGGGACAGGCCCCGAAGAGAGGAATGGCTACACCTTC,CASSVTGTGPEERNGYTF
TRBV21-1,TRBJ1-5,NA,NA,TGTGCCAGCACTCCTTTCAACAGAGATCAGCCCCAGCATTTT,CASTPFNRDQPQHF
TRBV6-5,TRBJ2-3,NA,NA,TGTGCCAGCAGTAGGGAGCCAGATACGCAGTATTTT,CASSREPDTQYF
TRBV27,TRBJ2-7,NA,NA,TGTGCCAGCAGTTTAAAGGGGCCCGGCAAGCAGTACTTC,CASSLKGPGKQYF
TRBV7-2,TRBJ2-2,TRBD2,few,TGTGCCGTGGGCGGGAGGCCTACCGGGACCGGGGAGCTGTTTTTT,CAVGGRPTGTGELFF
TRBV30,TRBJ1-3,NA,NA,TGTGCCTGGACGGCAGGTGGAAACACCATATATTTT,CAWTAGGNTIYF
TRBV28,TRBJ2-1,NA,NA,TGTGCCAGCAGGGCTGGAGGGAGCTCCTACAATGAGCAGTTCTTC,CASRAGGSSYNEQFF
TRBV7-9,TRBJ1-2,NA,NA,TGTGCCAGCAGCGTTCCGGGGTCCTCTAACTATGGCTACACCTTC,CASSVPGSSNYGYTF
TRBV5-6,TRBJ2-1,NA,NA,TGTGCCAGCAGCTTGGGCCTAGCGAACAATGAGCAGTTCTTC,CASSLGLANNEQFF
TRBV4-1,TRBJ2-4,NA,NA,TGCGCCAGCATTAGAGAAGCCAAAAACATTCAGTACTTC,CASIREAKNIQYF
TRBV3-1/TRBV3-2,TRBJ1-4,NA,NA,TGTGCCAGCAGCTACACCGCTGCAACTAATGAAAAACTGTTTTTT,CASSYTAATNEKLFF
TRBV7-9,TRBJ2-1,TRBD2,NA,TGTGCCAGCAGCCGCGGCGGGAGCTCCTACAATGAGCAGTTCTTC,CASSRGGSSYNEQFF
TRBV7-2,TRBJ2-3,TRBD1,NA,TGTGCCAGCAGCTTCGACAGGGGAGGTGATACGCAGTATTTT,CASSFDRGGDTQYF
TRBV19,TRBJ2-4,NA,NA,TGTGCCAGTAGTCTTGCAGGGCACATTCAGTACTTC,CASSLAGHIQYF
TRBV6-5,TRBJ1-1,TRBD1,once,TGTGCCAGCAAGATACAGGGGGCGAAGGACACTGAAGCTTTCTTT,CASKIQGAKDTEAFF
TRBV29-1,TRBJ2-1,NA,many,TGCAGCGTGAAGGGAGGCTCCTACAATGAGCAGTTCTTC,CSVKGGSYNEQFF
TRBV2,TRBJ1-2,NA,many,TGTGCCAGCAGTGTTAACCAGAATGGCTACACCTTC,CASSVNQNGYTF
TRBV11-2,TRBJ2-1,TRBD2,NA,TGTGCCAGCAGCTTAAGCGCACTAGCGGGGAGTTACAATGAGCAGTTCTTC,CASSLSALAGSYNEQFF
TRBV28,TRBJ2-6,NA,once,TGTGCCAGCAGGACAAACGGGCAGGGGTTTGAGAGGGCCAACGTCCTGACTTTC,CASRTNGQGFERANVLTF
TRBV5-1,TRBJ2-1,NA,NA,TGCGCCAGCAGACCCACAGGTGGGGCTCACAATGAGCAGTTCTTC,CASRPTGGAHNEQFF
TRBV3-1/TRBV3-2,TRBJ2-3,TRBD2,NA,TGTGCCAGCAGCCACCCACTAGCGGGGGTGGCAGATACGCAGTATTTT,CASSHPLAGVADTQYF
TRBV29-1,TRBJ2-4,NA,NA,TGCAGCCCTCGTAACATTCAGTACTTC,CSPRNIQYF
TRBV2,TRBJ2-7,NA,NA,TGTGCCAGCAGTGATAACAGGGTCTACGAGCAGTACTTC,CASSDNRVYEQYF
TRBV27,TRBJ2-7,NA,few,TGTGCCACCACAAGGGGGGGGAGCTACGAGCAGTACTTC,CATTRGGSYEQYF
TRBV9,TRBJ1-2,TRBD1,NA,TGTGCCAGCAGCGTAGGGGCGGGACAGGCTTCTAACTATGGCTACACCTTC,CASSVGAGQASNYGYTF
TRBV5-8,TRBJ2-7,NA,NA,TGTGCCAGCAGCTTGAGGGACTCCGAAACCCTCTACGAGCAGTACTTC,CASSLRDSETLYEQYF
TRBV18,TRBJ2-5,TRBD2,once,TGTGCCAGCACAACTAGCGGTAGACAAGAGACCCAGTACTTC,CASTTSGRQETQYF
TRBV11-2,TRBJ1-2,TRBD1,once,TGTGCCAGCAGCAGACAGGGTGGGGGCTACACCTTC,CASSRQGGGYTF
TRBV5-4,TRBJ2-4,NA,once,TGTGCCAGCAGCTGGGGACTTGGTGGGGCCAAAAACATTCAGTACTTC,CASSWGLGGAKNIQYF
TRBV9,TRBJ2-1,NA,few,TGTGCCAGCAGCGTAGGGAGCACCCGCTCCTACAATGAGCAGTTCTTC,CASSVGSTRSYNEQFF
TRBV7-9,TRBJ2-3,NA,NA,TGTGCCAGCAGCTTAGGAGGCGCGGGTAGCACAGATACGCAGTATTTT,CASSLGGAGSTDTQYF
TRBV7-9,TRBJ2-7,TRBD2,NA,TGTGCCAGCAGCTTTGGGCTAGCGGCATACGAGCAGTACTTC,CASSFGLAAYEQYF
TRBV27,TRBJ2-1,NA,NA,TGTGCCAGCAGTTCATGGAGGGAGCAGGATGAGCAGTTCTTC,CASSSWREQDEQFF